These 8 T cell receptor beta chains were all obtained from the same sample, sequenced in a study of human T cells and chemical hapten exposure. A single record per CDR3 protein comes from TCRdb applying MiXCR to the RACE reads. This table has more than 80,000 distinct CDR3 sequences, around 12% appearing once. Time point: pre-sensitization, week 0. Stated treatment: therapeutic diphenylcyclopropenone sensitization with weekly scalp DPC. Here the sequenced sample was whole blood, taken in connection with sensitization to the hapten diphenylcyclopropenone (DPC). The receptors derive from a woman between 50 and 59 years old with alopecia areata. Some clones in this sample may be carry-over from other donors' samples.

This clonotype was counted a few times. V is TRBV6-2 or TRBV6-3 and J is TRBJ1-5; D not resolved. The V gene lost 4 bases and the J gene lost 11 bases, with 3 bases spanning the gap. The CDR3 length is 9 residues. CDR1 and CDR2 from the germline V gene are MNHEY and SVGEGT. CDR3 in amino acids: CASSWSQHF. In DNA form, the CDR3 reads TGTGCCAGCAGTTGGTCCCAGCATTTT.

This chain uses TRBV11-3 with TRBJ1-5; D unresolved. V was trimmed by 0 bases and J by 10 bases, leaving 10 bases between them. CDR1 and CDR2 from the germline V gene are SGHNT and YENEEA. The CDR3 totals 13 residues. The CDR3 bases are TGTGCCAGCAGCTTAGAATTCGGTAGTCCCCAGCATTTT. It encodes CASSLEFGSPQHF.

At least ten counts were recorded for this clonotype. The CDR3, as DNA: TGCAGTGCTGCCCGGGACAGGGGGCGGAATTCACCCCTCCACTTT. Amino acids: CSAARDRGRNSPLHF. The V call is TRBV20-1, the J call TRBJ1-6; 12 bases fit TRBD1. V trimming: 5 bases; J trimming: 7 bases; junction bases outside the gene matches: 6. CDR1 and CDR2 (germline): DFQATT, SNEGSKA (reference sequence). The CDR3 consists of 15 residues.

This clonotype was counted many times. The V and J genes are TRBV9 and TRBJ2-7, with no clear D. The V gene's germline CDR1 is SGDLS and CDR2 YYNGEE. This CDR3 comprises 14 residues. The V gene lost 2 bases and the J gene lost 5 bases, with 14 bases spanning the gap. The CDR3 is CASSVGPAQDEQYF. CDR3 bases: TGTGCCAGCAGCGTGGGCCCCGCCCAGGACGAGCAGTACTTC.

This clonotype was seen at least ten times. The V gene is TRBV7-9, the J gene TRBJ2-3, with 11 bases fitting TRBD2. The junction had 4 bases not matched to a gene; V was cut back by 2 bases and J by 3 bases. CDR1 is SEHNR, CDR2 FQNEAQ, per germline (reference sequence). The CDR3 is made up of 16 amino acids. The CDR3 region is CASSLTSGSGTDTQYF. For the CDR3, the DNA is TGTGCCAGCAGCTTAACTAGCGGGAGTGGAACAGATACGCAGTATTTT. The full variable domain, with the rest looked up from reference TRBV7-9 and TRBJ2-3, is DTGVSQNPRHKITKRGQNVTFRCDPISEHNRLYWYRQTLGQGPEFLTYFQNEAQLEKSRLLSDRFSAERPKGSFSTLEIQRTEQGDSAMYLCASSLTSGSGTDTQYFGPGTRLTVL.

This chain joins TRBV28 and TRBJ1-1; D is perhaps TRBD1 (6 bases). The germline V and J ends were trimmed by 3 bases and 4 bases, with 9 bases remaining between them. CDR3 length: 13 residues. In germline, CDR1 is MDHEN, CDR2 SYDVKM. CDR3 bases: TGTGCCAGCAGTTTTGGGGGCCTCACTGAAGCTTTCTTT. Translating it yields CASSFGGLTEAFF.

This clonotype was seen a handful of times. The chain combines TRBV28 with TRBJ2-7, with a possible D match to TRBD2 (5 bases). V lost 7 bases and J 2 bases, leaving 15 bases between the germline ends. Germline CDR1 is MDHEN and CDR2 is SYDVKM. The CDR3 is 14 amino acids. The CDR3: CASTPLSEAYEQYF. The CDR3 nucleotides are TGTGCCAGCACCCCCCTTAGCGAAGCCTACGAGCAGTACTTC.

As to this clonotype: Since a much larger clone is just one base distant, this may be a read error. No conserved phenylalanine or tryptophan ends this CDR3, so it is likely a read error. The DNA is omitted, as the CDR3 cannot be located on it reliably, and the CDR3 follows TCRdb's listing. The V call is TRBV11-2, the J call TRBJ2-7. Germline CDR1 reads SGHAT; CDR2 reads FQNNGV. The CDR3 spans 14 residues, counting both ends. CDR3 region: CASSLVHGVARYHI.